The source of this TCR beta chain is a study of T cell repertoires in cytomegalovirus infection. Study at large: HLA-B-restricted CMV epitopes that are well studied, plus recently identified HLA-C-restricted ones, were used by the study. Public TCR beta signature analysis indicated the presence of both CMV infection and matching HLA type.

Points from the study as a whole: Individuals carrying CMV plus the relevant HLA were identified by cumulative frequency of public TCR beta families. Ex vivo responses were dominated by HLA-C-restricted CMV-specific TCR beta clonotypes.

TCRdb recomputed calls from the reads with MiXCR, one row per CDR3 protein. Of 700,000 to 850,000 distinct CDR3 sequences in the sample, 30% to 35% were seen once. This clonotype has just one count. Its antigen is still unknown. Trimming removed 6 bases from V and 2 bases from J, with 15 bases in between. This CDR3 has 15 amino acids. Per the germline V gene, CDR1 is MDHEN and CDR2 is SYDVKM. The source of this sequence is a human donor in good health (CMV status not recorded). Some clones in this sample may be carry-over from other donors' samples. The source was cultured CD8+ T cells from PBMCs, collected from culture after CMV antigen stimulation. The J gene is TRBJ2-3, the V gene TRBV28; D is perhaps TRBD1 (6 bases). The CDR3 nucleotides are TGTGCCAGCAGACCACCGGCAGGGGACACAGATACGCAGTATTTT. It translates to CASRPPAGDTDTQYF.